This entry lists 21 T cell receptor beta chains sequenced from one sample in a study of blood T cell repertoires in COVID-19. The table came from immunoSEQ multiplex PCR; TCRdb's copy has only in-frame clones and leaves some out. The sample holds more than 150,000 clones, 89% seen once. Sample: peripheral blood. These TCRs come from a man aged 40-55 years with acute or convalescent COVID-19.

DNA of the CDR3: TGTGCCATCAGTGATATGGGAGCCTACGAGCAGTACTTC. Protein: CAISDMGAYEQYF. This rearrangement joins TRBV10-3 to TRBJ2-7; D is perhaps TRBD2 (5 bases). The CDR3 runs to 13 residues. CDR1 and CDR2 (germline): ENHRY, SYGVKD. V was pared by 3 bases and J by 2 bases, with 8 bases between.

V usage is TRBV11-2 and J usage is TRBJ2-6, with D perhaps matching TRBD1 (6 bases). Germline V lookup: CDR1 SGHAT, CDR2 FQNNGV. Trimming removed 3 bases at V and 1 base at J, with 16 bases between. The CDR3 is made up of 18 amino acids. CDR3 sequence reads: CASSLETGWGSGANVLTF. The CDR3 DNA is TGTGCCAGCAGCTTGGAGACAGGTTGGGGGTCTGGGGCCAACGTCCTGACTTTC.

The CDR3 DNA follows: TGTGCCATCAGTGAATCAACAGGGGGCAGGGGAAACACCATATATTTT. Translating it yields CAISESTGGRGNTIYF. The chain couples TRBV10-3 to TRBJ1-3, with TRBD1 matching 9 bases. V was pared by 3 bases and J by 4 bases, with 7 bases of the junction left unmatched. The CDR3 spans 16 residues. CDR1 and CDR2 (germline): ENHRY, SYGVKD.

The rearrangement links TRBV18 to TRBJ1-2, with 7 bases identical to TRBD1. J gave up 7 bases and V 6 bases, and 8 bases lay outside the gene matches. CDR1 is KGHSH and CDR2 is LQKENI in the germline V gene. The CDR3 totals 13 residues. The CDR3 loop is CASSGTDRSGYTF. The DNA of the CDR3 is TGTGCCAGCTCGGGGACAGACAGAAGTGGCTACACCTTC.

This chain links TRBV6-5 with TRBJ1-2; unclear D gene. V was clipped by 2 bases and J by 0 bases, with 13 bases between them. CDR1 is MNHEY, CDR2 SVGAGI, per germline. The CDR3 runs to 16 residues. The CDR3 here is CASSYTNSGANYGYTF. As DNA, the CDR3 is TGTGCCAGCAGTTACACAAACTCAGGCGCTAACTATGGCTACACCTTC.

V usage is TRBV9 and J usage is TRBJ1-3; TRBD1 matches 11 bases. This CDR3 comprises 16 residues. J lost 2 bases, V lost 4 bases, and 5 bases had no gene match. Per germline, CDR1 SGDLS and CDR2 YYNGEE. DNA of the CDR3: TGTGCCAGCAGCCCAGGACAGGGGGCCGCTGGAAACACCATATATTTT. This sequence encodes CASSPGQGAAGNTIYF.

V is TRBV5-8 and J is TRBJ1-1; possible D gene TRBD1, 6 bases. Trimming shortened V by 0 bases and J by 1 base, and 7 bases separated the two germline ends. Per the germline V gene, CDR1 is SGHTS and CDR2 is YDEGEE. The CDR3 covers 14 residues. This CDR3 reads CASSLAQGNTEAFF. CDR3 sequence (DNA): TGTGCCAGCAGCTTGGCACAGGGGAACACTGAAGCTTTCTTT.

The V call is TRBV9, the J call TRBJ1-1; 8 nucleotides match TRBD1. The CDR3 consists of 16 residues. CDR1 is SGDLS and CDR2 is YYNGEE in the germline V gene. With V trimmed by 2 bases and J by 1 base, 7 bases remained unmatched. CDR3 loop: CASSVFDRGSNTEAFF. As DNA, the CDR3 is TGTGCCAGCAGCGTCTTTGACAGGGGATCGAACACTGAAGCTTTCTTT.

This chain links TRBV23-1 with TRBJ2-7; D is unresolved. TRBV23-1 is sorted into the ORF group, with uncertain function. There are 14 residues in the CDR3. With 3 bases removed from V and 2 bases from J, the gap between germline ends came to 11 bases. The CDR3 loop is CASSHADKTYEQYF. The DNA for the CDR3 is TGCGCCAGCAGTCATGCAGATAAAACCTACGAGCAGTACTTC.

This clone was seen a single time. The J gene is TRBJ1-1, the V gene TRBV7-9; D not resolved. CDR1 and CDR2 from the germline V gene are SEHNR and FQNEAQ (reference sequence). The CDR3 consists of 14 residues. V was clipped by 4 bases and J by 1 base, with 10 bases between them. CDR3 in amino acids: CASSSSPGNTEAFF. CDR3 sequence (DNA): TGTGCCAGCAGCTCCTCCCCCGGGAACACTGAAGCTTTCTTT.

This sequence joins TRBV9 and TRBJ1-2; 7 bases match TRBD1. Germline V lookup: CDR1 SGDLS, CDR2 YYNGEE. The length of the CDR3 is 14 residues. The junction had 9 bases not matched to a gene; V was cut back by 2 bases and J by 8 bases. CDR3 sequence: CASSVEGGGEGYTF. The CDR3 coding sequence is TGTGCCAGCAGCGTTGAAGGAGGGGGCGAGGGCTACACCTTC.

This chain joins TRBV6-5 and TRBJ1-4, with D possibly TRBD1 on 6 matching bases. V lost 0 bases and J lost 5, with 10 bases in between. Germline V lookup: CDR1 MNHEY, CDR2 SVGAGI. CDR3 length: 15 amino acids. The CDR3 loop reads CASSYSGQKNEKLFF. The CDR3 bases are TGTGCCAGCAGTTACTCTGGACAGAAGAATGAAAAACTGTTTTTT.

The chain links TRBV5-1 to TRBJ2-7; D may be TRBD1 (5 bases). CDR3 length equals 12 residues. V was pared by 0 bases and J by 5 bases, with 6 bases between. The germline V gene has CDR1 SGHRS and CDR2 YFSETQ. For the CDR3, the DNA is TGCGCCAGCAGCTTGGCAGGGAACGAGCAGTACTTC. This encodes CASSLAGNEQYF.

This clone was seen a handful of times. The chain joins TRBV7-9 to TRBJ2-2; TRBD1 aligns across 8 bases. The CDR3 runs to 16 residues. Germline CDR1 SEHNR, CDR2 FQNEAQ (reference sequence). V lost 7 bases, J lost 4 bases, and 11 bases stayed unmatched. The chain's CDR3 is CASTPRTGKTTGELFF. CDR3 DNA sequence: TGTGCCAGCACCCCCCGGACAGGGAAGACCACCGGGGAGCTGTTTTTT.

V usage is TRBV2 and J usage is TRBJ2-7, with TRBD2 matching 8 bases. The CDR3 covers 14 residues. Germline V lookup: CDR1 SNHLY, CDR2 FYNNEI. V dropped 5 bases and J dropped 0; count of bases not matched to a gene: 3. The CDR3 DNA sequence: TGTGCCAGCAGTCCGCGGGGGGCCTCCTACGAGCAGTACTTC. It specifies CASSPRGASYEQYF.

The rearrangement joins TRBV7-8 to TRBJ2-7; D unresolved. The germline CDR1 and CDR2 sequences are SGHVS and FQNEAQ. V dropped 4 bases and J dropped 4 bases, with 8 bases sitting between them. The CDR3 has 12 residues. CDR3 nucleotide sequence: TGTGCCAGCAGCTCGACTGAGTACGAGCAGTACTTC. It encodes CASSSTEYEQYF.

The V call is TRBV28, the J call TRBJ2-5; 8 bases fit TRBD2. The CDR3 is 13 amino acids. V lost 2 bases to trimming and J lost 6 bases; unmatched junction nucleotides: 2. Germline-derived CDR1 and CDR2 are MDHEN and SYDVKM. The CDR3 sequence is CASSLSGGQTQYF. The DNA of the CDR3 is TGTGCCAGCAGTTTAAGCGGGGGCCAGACCCAGTACTTC.

As DNA, the CDR3 is TGTGCCAGCAGCCCTACGCAGGGGGCAGGCACTGAAGCTTTCTTT. It encodes CASSPTQGAGTEAFF. V and J are TRBV3-1 (or the pseudogene TRBV3-2) and TRBJ1-1, with 8 bases that match TRBD1. CDR3 length equals 15 residues. V lost 4 bases, J lost 4 bases, and 8 bases stayed unmatched. In germline, CDR1 is LGHDT, CDR2 YNNKEL (reference sequence).

For the CDR3, the DNA is TGTGCCATCAGTTCAGGGGGTTCTGGAAACACCATATATTTT. Its translation: CAISSGGSGNTIYF. The chain uses TRBV10-3 and TRBJ1-3, with 7 bases that match TRBD1. The CDR3 runs 14 residues. Looked up from germline, CDR1 is ENHRY and CDR2 is SYGVKD. After removal of 5 bases from V and 1 base from J, the junction contained 2 bases not matched to a gene.

This clone was seen only a few times. The V call is TRBV5-4, the J call TRBJ1-2; TRBD1 is a possible D gene (6 bases). V lost 4 bases and J lost 6, with 13 bases in between. The CDR3 is made up of 13 amino acids. The germline V gene has CDR1 SGHNT and CDR2 YYREEE (reference sequence). The CDR3 region has the DNA TGTGCCAGCAGCGCGACAGGTCCAAATGGCTACACCTTC. Translated: CASSATGPNGYTF. Full variable domain (missing parts from reference TRBV5-4 and TRBJ1-2): ETGVTQSPTHLIKTRGQQVTLRCSSQSGHNTVSWYQQALGQGPQFIFQYYREEENGRGNFPPRFSGLQFPNYSSELNVNALELDDSALYLCASSATGPNGYTFGSGTRLTVV.

The chain employs TRBV7-2 and TRBJ1-5; D remains unclear. The V gene lost 5 bases and the J gene lost 3 bases, with 14 bases spanning the gap. Germline values: CDR1 SGHTA, CDR2 FQGNSA. This CDR3 comprises 15 residues. CDR3 sequence reads: CASSKDPGPNQPQHF. The CDR3 DNA reads as TGTGCCAGCAGCAAAGATCCAGGTCCCAATCAGCCCCAGCATTTT.